This is a list of T cell receptor beta chains from one sample in a study of blood T cells in healthy people across ages. One entry per CDR3 protein, called by TCRdb with MiXCR from the 5' RACE reads. The data show 1.5 million to 2 million distinct CDR3 sequences, with 28% seen just once and more than 6% held by the top ten. Sequencing used blood. Every receptor here comes from a woman under 40 in good health. Both conserved end residues are part of each CDR3. The D gene is left open where the match is weak. The size field is filled for only some rows; it gives once, few, many or a size class.

d_call clone_size j_call v_call cdr3_nt cdr3_aa
NA NA TRBJ2-2 TRBV9 TGTGCCAGCAGCGCGCCTCAAGTTTGGGGCGGGGAGCTGTTTTTT CASSAPQVWGGELFF
NA once TRBJ1-5 TRBV3-1 TGTGCCAGCAGCCAAGATCCGGTTCAGCCCCAGCATTTT CASSQDPVQPQHF
TRBD1 few TRBJ2-5 TRBV10-3 TGTGCCATCAACCGGGACAGGGGAGGTATGGATACCCAGTACTTC CAINRDRGGMDTQYF
TRBD1 NA TRBJ1-1 TRBV12-3/TRBV12-4 TGTGCCAGCAGCCGCAGACAGGGGGGGACCACTGAAGCTTTCTTT CASSRRQGGTTEAFF
TRBD2 many TRBJ2-1 TRBV7-6 TGTGCCAGCAGCCCACGGGGACTAGCGGGTGAGCAGTTCTTC CASSPRGLAGEQFF
TRBD2 NA TRBJ2-1 TRBV20-1 TGCAGTGCTAGAGATGGTAGCGGGTATACAAATGAGCAGTTCTTC CSARDGSGYTNEQFF
NA NA TRBJ1-2 TRBV12-3/TRBV12-4 TGTGCCAGCAGTGGAATCGGGGCGACCATTAATGACTACACCTTC CASSGIGATINDYTF
TRBD2 NA TRBJ2-7 TRBV29-1 TGCAGCGTTAGGCGACTAGCGGGAGACCACGAGCAGTACTTC CSVRRLAGDHEQYF
TRBD2 NA TRBJ2-3 TRBV20-1 TGCAGTGCTAGCCCGTTAGCGGGGGGGTTCACGGATACGCAGTATTTT CSASPLAGGFTDTQYF
NA NA TRBJ2-2 TRBV18 TGTGCCAGCTCACCACTTGCGGTAACCGGGGAGCTGTTTTTT CASSPLAVTGELFF
NA many TRBJ2-1 TRBV20-1 TGCAGTGCTCCTGGGACTGGGGGGAGCAATGAGCAGTTCTTC CSAPGTGGSNEQFF
TRBD2 NA TRBJ2-7 TRBV6-2/TRBV6-3 TGTGCCAGCAGTTACGGGACTAGCACCAGGAGCTCCTACGAGCAGTACTTC CASSYGTSTRSSYEQYF
NA NA TRBJ1-1 TRBV6-2/TRBV6-3 TGTGCCAGCAGTTATCTGTCGAACACTGAAGCTTTCTTT CASSYLSNTEAFF
NA NA TRBJ1-1 TRBV16 TGTGCCAGCAGCCAAACACTTGGTCTAAAAGCTTTCTTT CASSQTLGLKAFF
NA NA TRBJ1-6 TRBV6-2/TRBV6-3 TGTGCCAGCATTCGAGGAAATTCACCCTTCCACTTT CASIRGNSPFHF
NA NA TRBJ1-5 TRBV12-3/TRBV12-4 TGTGCCAGCAGTCCGAAAGGTTGGTACAGCAATCAGCCCCAGCATTTT CASSPKGWYSNQPQHF
NA NA TRBJ2-5 TRBV20-1 TGCAGTGCTCCGGTAAAAGAGACCCAGTACTTC CSAPVKETQYF
NA NA TRBJ2-2 TRBV5-1 TGCGCCAGCAGCTTGGAGGGGGTGATAGCTGGGGAGCTGTTTTTT CASSLEGVIAGELFF
NA NA TRBJ2-2 TRBV5-6 TGTGCCAGCAGCACCCAGAACACCGGGGAGCTGTTTTTT CASSTQNTGELFF
TRBD2 many TRBJ2-1 TRBV24-1 TGTGCCACCAGTGATGGACTAGCGGGAGGCTATGAGCAGTTCTTC CATSDGLAGGYEQFF